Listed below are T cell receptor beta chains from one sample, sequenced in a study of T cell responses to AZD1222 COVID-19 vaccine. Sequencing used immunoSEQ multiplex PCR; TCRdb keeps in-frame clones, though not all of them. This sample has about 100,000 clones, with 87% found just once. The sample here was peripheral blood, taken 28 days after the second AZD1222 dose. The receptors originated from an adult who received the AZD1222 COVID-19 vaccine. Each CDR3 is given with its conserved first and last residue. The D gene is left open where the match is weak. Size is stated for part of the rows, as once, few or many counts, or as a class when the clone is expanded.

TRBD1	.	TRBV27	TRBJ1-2	TGTGCCACCGGGGGGACAGGGATGGGCTACACCTTC	CATGGTGMGYTF
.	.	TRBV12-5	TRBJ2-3	TGTGCTAGTGGTTTGCTAGACACAGATACGCAGTATTTT	CASGLLDTDTQYF
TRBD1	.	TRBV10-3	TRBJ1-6	TGTGCCATCAGGGGGACAGGGGGATATAATTCACCCCTCCACTTT	CAIRGTGGYNSPLHF
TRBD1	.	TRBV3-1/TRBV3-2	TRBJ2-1	TGTGCCAGCGGGGACAGGTCCTACAATGAGCAGTTCTTC	CASGDRSYNEQFF
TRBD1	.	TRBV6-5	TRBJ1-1	TGTGCCAGCAGGCGGACAGGGGAAGTAGGAGCTTTCTTT	CASRRTGEVGAFF
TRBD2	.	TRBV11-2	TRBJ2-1	TGTGCCAGCAGCATTATAGCGGGGGGGACCGACAATGAGCAGTTCTTC	CASSIIAGGTDNEQFF
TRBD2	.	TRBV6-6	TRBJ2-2	TGTGCCAGCAGTCGTCTAGCGGGGTCGGCGAACACCGGGGAGCTGTTTTTT	CASSRLAGSANTGELFF
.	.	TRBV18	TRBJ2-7	TGTGCCAGCTCACCACAGGGACCCGAGCAGTACTTC	CASSPQGPEQYF
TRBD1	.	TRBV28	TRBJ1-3	TGTGCCAGCAGTCGGACAGGGCATTACGACCTCTCTGGAAACACCATATATTTT	CASSRTGHYDLSGNTIYF
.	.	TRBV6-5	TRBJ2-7	TGTGCCAGCAGTTACTCCTCCCCAACCCACCACGAGCAGTACTTC	CASSYSSPTHHEQYF
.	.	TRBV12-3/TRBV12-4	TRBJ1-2	TGTGCCAGCAGTTTAGAAGGTTCCTATGGCTACACCTTC	CASSLEGSYGYTF
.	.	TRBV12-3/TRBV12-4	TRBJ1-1	TGTGCCAGCAGATCCCGTACTGAAGCTTTCTTT	CASRSRTEAFF
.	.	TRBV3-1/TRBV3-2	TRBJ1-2	TGTGCCAGCAGCACGGGACCCAGTGGATATGGCTACACCTTC	CASSTGPSGYGYTF
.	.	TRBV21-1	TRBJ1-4	TGTGCCAGCCTCCTCGGCGATAGGGGTCGTGGTTGGATTTACGGGAAAGAAAAACTGTTTTTT	CASLLGDRGRGWIYGKEKLFF
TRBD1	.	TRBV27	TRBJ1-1	TGTGCCAGCAGTTTGCGTATCAGGGGGGACACTGAAGCTTTCTTT	CASSLRIRGDTEAFF
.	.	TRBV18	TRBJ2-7	TGTGCCAGCTCCCCTCTAACAGACTACGAGCAGTACTTC	CASSPLTDYEQYF
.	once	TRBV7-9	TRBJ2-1	TGTGCCAGCAGCTTAGGGACCTTCGGGCAGTTCTTC	CASSLGTFGQFF
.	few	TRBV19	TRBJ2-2	TGTGCCAGTACCTCAAGAGGACGTAATTACGCGAACACCGGGGAGCTGTTTTTT	CASTSRGRNYANTGELFF
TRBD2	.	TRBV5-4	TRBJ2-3	TGTGCCAGCAGAGCTAGCGGACGGGGGGGAGATACGCAGTATTTT	CASRASGRGGDTQYF
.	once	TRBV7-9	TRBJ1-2	TGTGCCAGCAGCTTAGCCGGGGGGCTCGGGTATGGCTACACCTTC	CASSLAGGLGYGYTF
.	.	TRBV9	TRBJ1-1	TGTGCCAGCAGCGGCGACGGGGGTTTAAGAGCTTTCTTT	CASSGDGGLRAFF
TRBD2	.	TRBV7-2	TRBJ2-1	TGTGCCAGCAGCTTAGACGGGACTAGAAGTGTCAATGAGCAGTTCTTC	CASSLDGTRSVNEQFF